This TCR beta chain stems from a study of cytomegalovirus exposure and HLA in healthy donors. Study-wide context: Inside one of the first data releases sat around 86 million unique TCRs taken from HLA-typed donors. Study results and limitations: Reportedly, diagnosis of cytomegalovirus status by the classifier showed high specificity and sensitivity. From TCR beta sequences, most subjects' HLA-A and HLA-B alleles were reportedly predicted accurately. The only immune exposure information that was available was CMV serostatus.

With regard to this clone: Its antigen remains unidentified.

PCR employed 60 Vbeta and 13 Jbeta primers. Sequencing was performed with immunoSEQ multiplex PCR; in TCRdb, only in-frame clones are kept and a portion is missing. The sample shows 84,000 or so clones, around 77% of them seen only once. Trimming removed 3 bases at V and 3 bases at J, with 6 bases between. Germline V lookup: CDR1 DFQATT, CDR2 SNEGSKA (reference sequence). The CDR3 sequence is 11 residues long. The receptor was derived from a man between 50 and 59 years old in good health and CMV-seronegative. The specimen sequenced was PBMCs. The chain couples TRBV20-1 to TRBJ2-7; D gene ambiguous. The chain's CDR3 is CSASSGYEQYF. The CDR3 nucleotides read TGCAGTGCTAGTTCCGGCTACGAGCAGTACTTC.